This T cell receptor beta chain was identified in a study of cytomegalovirus exposure and HLA in healthy donors. General study findings and limits: A subsequent analysis found that TCR clusters from the first cohort also tended to co-occur in the approximately 120 validation repertoires, with about 95% of cluster scores above 0.

Clones were read by immunoSEQ multiplex PCR, and TCRdb kept only the in-frame ones, dropping some. Among some 150,000 clones, approximately 90% were seen once, and the ten largest hold 4.5%. J gave up 5 bases and V 4 bases, and 13 bases lay outside the gene matches. CDR1 and CDR2 (germline): SGHKS, YYEKEE (reference sequence). The CDR3 has 16 residues. This clone was recorded once. Its target is not known. This TCR derives from a man between 18 and 29 years old in good health and CMV-seropositive. The source material was PBMCs. This chain joins TRBV5-5 and TRBJ2-7, with TRBD1 matching over 9 bases. The CDR3 spells CASSPVSGQGHHEQYF. The CDR3 DNA reads TGTGCCAGCAGCCCAGTATCGGGACAGGGCCACCACGAGCAGTACTTC.